Below, one T cell receptor (beta chain) is given with its context. The sample originates from a study of cytomegalovirus exposure and HLA in healthy donors. The CDR3 consists of 15 residues. Unmatched junction bases numbered 5, after V lost 4 bases and J lost 3 bases. The germline V gene encodes CDR1 MNHNS and CDR2 SASEGT. Clones were read by immunoSEQ multiplex PCR, and TCRdb kept only the in-frame ones, dropping some. This sample has 140,000 to 150,000 clones, with approximately 93% found just once. This sequence was found in a man aged 18 to 35 in good health and CMV-seronegative. This rearrangement joins TRBV6-1 to TRBJ2-7; 11 bases align to TRBD2. Specimen: PBMCs. CDR3 residues: CASSARTSGYYEQYV. DNA of the CDR3: TGTGCCAGCAGTGCCCGGACTAGCGGGTACTACGAGCAGTACGTC.